This TCR beta chain was profiled in a study of Ad26.COV2.S vaccination and SARS-CoV-2 variants. Across the study: The donor was enrolled in the Ad26.COV2.S arm of the COV1001 trial. The authors gave Ad26.COV2.S intramuscularly, either once or twice 56 days apart.

Sequencing was performed with immunoSEQ multiplex PCR; in TCRdb, only in-frame clones are kept and a portion is missing. Of roughly 410,000 clones listed, 83% are singletons. Indicated treatment: approximately 18 received Ad26.COV2.S at low or high dose, single or two shots; about five received placebo; per-sample allocation not given. Collection of samples fell on day 63 after the first vaccine or placebo injection. CDR3 length equals 16 residues. Germline CDR1 reads SGHTA; CDR2 reads FQGNSA. V dropped 3 bases and J dropped 1 base, with 13 bases sitting between them. Regarding the study as a whole: Vaccine and placebo groups showed comparable non-spike TCR breadth. An underestimation of total T cell responses may have resulted from the TCR breadth and depth analyses.

To note about this clone: Its antigen is not identified.

V is TRBV7-2 and J is TRBJ2-1, with a tentative D call TRBD2 (6 bases). The starting material was peripheral blood, obtained in a trial of Ad26.COV2.S vaccine versus placebo. The receptor was isolated from a person between 18 and 60 years old who received the Ad26.COV2.S COVID-19 vaccine or a placebo. Here the CDR3 reads CASSFQRVGSYNEQFF. CDR3 sequence (DNA): TGTGCCAGCAGCTTCCAGCGGGTAGGTTCCTACAATGAGCAGTTCTTC.